This T cell receptor beta chain was captured in a study of OX40 agonist ivuxolimab in advanced cancers. Across the study: Ivuxolimab, an agonist antibody against OX40 (CD134), was given to patients. A history of anti-PD-1, anti-PD-L1 or anti-CTLA-4 therapy was acceptable, and approximately 40% had some.

Broader study findings: Among expanded peripheral T cells, antigen specificity went undetermined.

Assay used: immunoSEQ multiplex PCR; TCRdb lists only in-frame clones, some missing. The sample includes about 58,000 clones, approximately 90% of them seen just once. Comment on this clone: Antigen unknown.

CDR1 and CDR2 from the germline V gene are SGHAT and FQNNGV. The CDR3 length is 13 residues. V was shortened by 3 bases and J by 0 bases, with 5 bases between the two germline ends. This chain joins TRBV11-2 and TRBJ1-1; D is possibly TRBD1 (5 bases). Sequenced material: CD4+ or CD8+ T cells sorted from blood, taken in a trial of the OX40 agonist ivuxolimab. The sequence was obtained from an adult with an advanced solid tumor such as melanoma, head and neck, liver or kidney cancer. The CDR3 loop reads CASSLGLNTEAFF. In nucleotides, the CDR3 is TGTGCCAGCAGCTTGGGACTGAACACTGAAGCTTTCTTT.